This TCR beta chain was found in a study of blood T cell repertoires in COVID-19. Germline values: CDR1 LNHNV, CDR2 YYDKDF (reference sequence). The CDR3 sequence is 15 residues long. The germline V and J ends were trimmed by 2 bases and 0 bases, with 9 bases remaining between them. Generated by immunoSEQ multiplex PCR, the TCRdb table keeps only in-frame clones and is missing some. The data hold about 26,000 clones, with under 90% observed a single time. The chain is built from TRBV15 and TRBJ2-3; D remains unclear. The clonotype was recovered from a human donor in a cohort sampled during active COVID-19. The source material was peripheral blood. CDR3 protein: CATSRSPRSTDTQYF. For the CDR3, the DNA is TGTGCCACCAGCAGAAGCCCCCGGAGCACAGATACGCAGTATTTT. The whole variable domain, filled in from reference TRBV15 and TRBJ2-3, reads DAMVIQNPRYQVTQFGKPVTLSCSQTLNHNVMYWYQQKSSQAPKLLFHYYDKDFNNEADTPDNFQSRRPNTSFCFLDIRSPGLGDTAMYLCATSRSPRSTDTQYFGPGTRLTVL.